Following are 13 T cell receptor beta chains from one sample sequenced in a study of CD8+CD57+ T cells in acquired aplastic anemia. The use of genomic DNA as template underpinned the TCR beta VDJ and CDR3 profiling. TCRdb fed the reads into MiXCR, producing one record per CDR3 protein. Of about 80,000 distinct CDR3 sequences in the sample, about half were seen once. Sequenced: sorted CD4+, CD8+, or CD8+CD57+ T cells (not recorded which) from PBMCs. These receptors were obtained from a human donor in good health, serving as a control.

With regard to this clonotype: This may be a read error: a much more frequent sequence differs by one nucleotide. CDR3 sequence: CASSENDRVGPDTQYF. CDR3 nucleotide sequence: TGTGCCAGCAGTGAAAACGACAGGGTTGGACCAGATACGCAGTATTTT. The chain employs TRBV25-1 and TRBJ2-3; 7 nucleotides match TRBD1. From germline, CDR1 is MGHDK and CDR2 SYGVNS. This CDR3 contains 16 residues. The V gene end was trimmed by 2 bases and the J gene end by 4 bases; junction bases not matched to a gene: 9.

The rearrangement uses TRBV7-6 and TRBJ1-6, with 7 nucleotides matching TRBD1. The V segment lost 5 bases and the J segment 9 bases; nucleotides outside the gene matches: 4. From germline, CDR1 is SGHVS and CDR2 FNYEAQ. This CDR3 has 13 amino acids. The CDR3 reads CASSTGVGSPLHF. For the CDR3, the DNA is TGTGCCAGCAGCACAGGGGTCGGTTCACCCCTCCACTTT.

This clonotype was picked up a small number of times. V usage is TRBV30 and J usage is TRBJ2-1; 7 bases are shared with TRBD2. Germline CDR1 GTSNPN, CDR2 SVGIG (reference sequence). V lost 0 bases and J lost 6; bases outside the gene matches: 2. This CDR3 region has 13 residues. The CDR3 DNA is TGTGCCTGGAGTGTGGGGGGGTTCAATGAGCAGTTCTTC. Translation gives CAWSVGGFNEQFF. The variable domain in full, with the rest retrieved from reference TRBV30 and TRBJ2-1, is SQTIHQWPATLVQPVGSPLSLECTVEGTSNPNLYWYRQAAGRGLQLLFYSVGIGQISSEVPQNLSASRPQDRQFILSSKKLLLSDSGFYLCAWSVGGFNEQFFGPGTRLTVL.

Points on this clonotype: A read error may be the cause here, since a much bigger clone is one base away. The genes are TRBV7-7 and TRBJ1-2; D not resolved. CDR3 length: 14 amino acids. Trimming took 1 base from V and 5 from J, leaving 11 bases between them. Germline V CDR1 and CDR2: SSHAT, FNYEAQ (reference sequence). The CDR3 loop is CASSLDQSDYGYTF. In DNA form, the CDR3 reads TGTGCCAGCAGCTTAGATCAATCAGATTATGGCTACACCTTC. The variable domain in full, with the rest retrieved from reference TRBV7-7 and TRBJ1-2, is GAGVSQSPRYKVTKRGQDVTLRCDPISSHATLYWYQQALGQGPEFLTYFNYEAQPDKSGLPSDRFSAERPEGSISTLTIQRTEQRDSAMYRCASSLDQSDYGYTFGSGTRLTVV.

This clonotype was recorded a few times. This rearrangement joins TRBV6-1 to TRBJ2-6; the match to TRBD1 covers 7 bases. The CDR3 totals 16 residues. Unmatched junction bases numbered 5, after V lost 4 bases and J lost 2 bases. Germline-derived CDR1 and CDR2 are MNHNS and SASEGT. The chain's CDR3 is CASSGEQGTGANVLTF. The CDR3 bases are TGTGCCAGCAGTGGCGAACAGGGGACTGGGGCCAACGTCCTGACTTTC.

This chain connects TRBV25-1 to TRBJ2-3; 7 bases fit TRBD2. Losses at the gene ends were 2 bases for V and 6 bases for J; bases not matched to a gene: 11. The CDR3 sequence is 16 residues long. CDR1 MGHDK and CDR2 SYGVNS come from the germline V gene. The CDR3 sequence: CASSEPLAGAGDTQYF. As DNA, the CDR3 is TGTGCCAGCAGTGAACCCCTGGCGGGAGCGGGTGATACGCAGTATTTT.

There are many counts of this clonotype. The chain employs TRBV28 and TRBJ2-7, with 7 bases lining up with TRBD1. V trimming: 4 bases; J trimming: 3 bases; junction bases outside the gene matches: 3. This CDR3 is built from 13 residues. In germline, CDR1 is MDHEN, CDR2 SYDVKM. The DNA for the CDR3 is TGTGCCAGCAGTTCCCGGACAGGCTACGAGCAGTACTTC. This translates into CASSSRTGYEQYF.

About this clonotype: The CDR3 ends on some other residue instead of the conserved phenylalanine or tryptophan, so this is likely a read error. This rearrangement joins TRBV6-1 to TRBJ1-2; 10 nucleotides line up with TRBD1. Germline V gene data show CDR1 as MNHNS and CDR2 as SASEGT. This CDR3 has 16 amino acids. J gave up 4 bases and V 5 bases, and 10 bases lay outside the gene matches. The DNA for the CDR3 is TGTGCCAGCAGTACGACAGGGGGCCAACCAATCTATGGCTACACCTCC. Protein sequence: CASSTTGGQPIYGYTS.

The gene calls are TRBV7-6 and TRBJ1-6, with 8 bases aligning to TRBD1. Looked up from germline, CDR1 is SGHVS and CDR2 is FNYEAQ. The CDR3 is 14 residues long. With V trimmed by 6 bases and J by 7 bases, 5 bases remained unmatched. This CDR3 is CASSSDRGNSPLHF. CDR3 coding DNA: TGTGCCAGCAGTTCAGACAGGGGCAATTCACCCCTCCACTTT.

The sample holds one count of this clonotype. The chain links TRBV24-1 to TRBJ2-3; D remains ambiguous. The germline CDR1 and CDR2 sequences are KGHDR and SFDVKD. V shed 5 bases and J shed 1 base, with 12 bases lying between them. There are 15 residues in the CDR3. The CDR3 nucleotides are TGTGCCACCAGTGCTGCAGCCACCCGCACAGATACGCAGTATTTT. Protein product: CATSAAATRTDTQYF.

The chain couples TRBV30 to TRBJ1-1, with D perhaps matching TRBD1 (5 bases). Germline V gene lookup returns CDR1 GTSNPN and CDR2 SVGIG (reference sequence). The V and J ends lost 4 bases and 1 base respectively, with 10 bases between them. CDR3 length equals 13 residues. CDR3 bases: TGTGCCTGGAACCCGGACAAGAACACTGAAGCTTTCTTT. Translated: CAWNPDKNTEAFF.

This clonotype was counted only a few times. The rearrangement uses TRBV7-3 and TRBJ2-3; D ambiguous. This CDR3 region has 13 residues. Germline lookup yields CDR1 SGHTA and CDR2 FQGTGA. V was cut by 5 bases and J by 2 bases, with 8 bases left in between. The CDR3 nucleotides are TGTGCCAGCAGCCCACCATACACAGATACGCAGTATTTT. Translation gives CASSPPYTDTQYF.

This chain links TRBV25-1 with TRBJ1-2, with 7 bases identical to TRBD1. The V gene end was trimmed by 6 bases and the J gene end by 3 bases; junction bases not matched to a gene: 13. Germline CDR1 and CDR2: MGHDK and SYGVNS. This CDR3 comprises 16 residues. The DNA for the CDR3 is TGTGCCAGCAGCTCTCTCAGACGGCAGGGGGACTATGGCTACACCTTC. The encoded protein is CASSSLRRQGDYGYTF.